This TCR beta chain came from a study of blood T cells in healthy people across ages. Study-wide results and limits: Age advanced and TCR beta diversity per million T cells fell, roughly linearly.

This clonotype appeared a few times. What it recognizes is unknown. This CDR3 contains 14 residues. Germline values: CDR1 DFQATT, CDR2 SNEGSKA (reference sequence). Caucasian, healthy and from Russia, the donors were aged between about 6 and 90. The authors ran a second PCR of about 6 to 11 cycles using a sample-barcoded 5' primer and a J-beta primer mix. Every molecule of cDNA carried a tag from a template-switch adaptor with 12 random nucleotides. MiXCR was run by TCRdb on the 5' RACE reads, yielding one entry per CDR3 protein. The sample has hundreds of thousands of distinct CDR3 sequences, around 25% seen once. The data also belong to a second study, concerning T cells of mothers and their children.

The origin of this receptor is a boy aged 5-17 years in good health. Material for sequencing was blood. The genes are TRBV20-1 and TRBJ2-1; TRBD2 matches 10 bases. The J call may be faulty, since TRBJ2-7 better matches the DNA end. The CDR3, as DNA: TGCAGTGCTATCAGGACTAGCGGTTCCTACGAGCAGTACTTC. As protein: CSAIRTSGSYEQYF.